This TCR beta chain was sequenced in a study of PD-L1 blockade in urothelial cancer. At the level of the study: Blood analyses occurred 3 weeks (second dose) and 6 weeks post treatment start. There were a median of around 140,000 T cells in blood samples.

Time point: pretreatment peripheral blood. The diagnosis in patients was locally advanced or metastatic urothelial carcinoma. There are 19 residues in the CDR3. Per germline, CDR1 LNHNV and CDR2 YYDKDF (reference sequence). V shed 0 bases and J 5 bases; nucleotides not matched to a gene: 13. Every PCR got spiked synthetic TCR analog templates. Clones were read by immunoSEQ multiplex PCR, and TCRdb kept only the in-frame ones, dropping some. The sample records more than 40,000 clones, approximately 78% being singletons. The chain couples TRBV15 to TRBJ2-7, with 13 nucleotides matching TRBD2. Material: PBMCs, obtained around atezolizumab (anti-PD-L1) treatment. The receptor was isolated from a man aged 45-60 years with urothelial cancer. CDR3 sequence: CATSRDVGLAGPSLNEQYF. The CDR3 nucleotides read TGTGCCACCAGCAGAGATGTGGGACTAGCGGGACCTTCTCTTAACGAGCAGTACTTC.